The clone carrying this T cell receptor beta chain was counted only a few times. This specimen comes from a study of blood T cell repertoires in COVID-19. On the study more broadly: The United States, Italy and Spain were the sources of the acute and convalescent COVID-19 samples. PBMCs, B-cell-depleted T cells, or T cells provided the cDNA or gDNA that made up the material.

Authors' processing steps: Estimation of nucleated cell counts relied on the amplification of reference gene primers. The repertoire was sequenced with immunoSEQ multiplex PCR; TCRdb's copy has only in-frame clones and lacks some. D and trimming were read from the DNA, whereas the V and J calls and clone size are those reported in that table. The sample holds over 35,000 clones, around 85% seen once. Sequences were obtained from peripheral blood. The sequence was obtained from a human donor with acute or convalescent COVID-19. The donor label of this sample is uncertain.

This chain's CDR3 is CASSETTGWTEAFF. CDR3 bases: TGTGCCAGCAGTGAGACTACAGGGTGGACTGAAGCTTTCTTT. This chain uses TRBV6-1 with TRBJ1-1, with D maybe TRBD1 (6 bases). Germline CDR1 reads MNHNS; CDR2 reads SASEGT. The CDR3 spans 14 residues. V dropped 3 bases and J dropped 5 bases, with 13 bases sitting between them.